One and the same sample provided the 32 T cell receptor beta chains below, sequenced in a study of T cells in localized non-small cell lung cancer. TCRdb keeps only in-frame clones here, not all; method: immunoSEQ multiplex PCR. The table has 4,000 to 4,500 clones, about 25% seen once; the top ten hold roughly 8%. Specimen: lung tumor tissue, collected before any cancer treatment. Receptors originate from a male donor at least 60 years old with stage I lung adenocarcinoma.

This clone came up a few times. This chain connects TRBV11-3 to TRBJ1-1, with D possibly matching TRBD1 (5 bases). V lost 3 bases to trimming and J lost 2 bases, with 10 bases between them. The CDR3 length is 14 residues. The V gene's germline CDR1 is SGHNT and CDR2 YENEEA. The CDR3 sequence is CASSFGQLNTEAFF. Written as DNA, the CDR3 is TGTGCCAGCAGCTTTGGACAACTTAACACTGAAGCTTTCTTT.

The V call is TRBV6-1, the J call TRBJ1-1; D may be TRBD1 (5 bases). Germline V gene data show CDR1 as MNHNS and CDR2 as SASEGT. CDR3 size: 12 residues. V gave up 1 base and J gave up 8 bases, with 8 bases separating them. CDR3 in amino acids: CASSEGGREAFF. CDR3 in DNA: TGTGCCAGCAGTGAAGGGGGCAGGGAAGCTTTCTTT.

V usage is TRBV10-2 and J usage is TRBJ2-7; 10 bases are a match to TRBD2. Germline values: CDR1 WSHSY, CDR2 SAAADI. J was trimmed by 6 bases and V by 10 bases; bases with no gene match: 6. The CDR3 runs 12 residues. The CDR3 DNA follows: TGCGCCATCGGAAGGACTAGCGGCGAGCAGTACTTC. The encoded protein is CAIGRTSGEQYF.

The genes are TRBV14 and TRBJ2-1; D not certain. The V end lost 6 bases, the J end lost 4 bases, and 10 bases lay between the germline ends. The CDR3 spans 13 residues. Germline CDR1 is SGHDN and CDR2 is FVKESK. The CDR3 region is CASRHDGYNEQFF. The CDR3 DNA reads TGTGCCAGCAGGCACGACGGATACAATGAGCAGTTCTTC.

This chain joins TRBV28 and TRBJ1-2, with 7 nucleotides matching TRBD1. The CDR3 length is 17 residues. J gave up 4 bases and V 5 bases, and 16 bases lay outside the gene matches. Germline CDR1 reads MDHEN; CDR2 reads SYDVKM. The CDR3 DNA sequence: TGTGCCAGCAGTCCCCACGGGAGGGGGCTCCTTCTCTATGGCTACACCTTC. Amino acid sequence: CASSPHGRGLLLYGYTF.

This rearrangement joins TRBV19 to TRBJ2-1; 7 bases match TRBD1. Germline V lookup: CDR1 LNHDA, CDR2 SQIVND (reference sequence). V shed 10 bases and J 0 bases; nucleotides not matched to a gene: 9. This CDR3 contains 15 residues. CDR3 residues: CATQTAGGSYNEQFF. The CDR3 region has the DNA TGTGCCACCCAGACCGCAGGGGGCTCCTACAATGAGCAGTTCTTC. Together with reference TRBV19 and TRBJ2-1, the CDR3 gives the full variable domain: DGGITQSPKYLFRKEGQNVTLSCEQNLNHDAMYWYRQDPGQGLRLIYYSQIVNDFQKGDIAEGYSVSREKKESFPLTVTSAQKNPTAFYLCATQTAGGSYNEQFFGPGTRLTVL.

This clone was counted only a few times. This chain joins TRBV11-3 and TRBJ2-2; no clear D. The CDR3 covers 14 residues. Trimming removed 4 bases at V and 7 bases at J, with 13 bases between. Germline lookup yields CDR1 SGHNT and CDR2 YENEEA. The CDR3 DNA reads TGTGCCAGCAGCTGGCGGAATGGCGGCGGGGAGCTGTTTTTT. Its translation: CASSWRNGGGELFF. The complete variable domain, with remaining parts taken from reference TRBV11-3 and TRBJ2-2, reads EAGVVQSPRYKIIEKKQPVAFWCNPISGHNTLYWYLQNLGQGPELLIRYENEEAVDDSQLPKDRFSAERLKGVDSTLKIQPAELGDSAVYLCASSWRNGGGELFFGEGSRLTVL.

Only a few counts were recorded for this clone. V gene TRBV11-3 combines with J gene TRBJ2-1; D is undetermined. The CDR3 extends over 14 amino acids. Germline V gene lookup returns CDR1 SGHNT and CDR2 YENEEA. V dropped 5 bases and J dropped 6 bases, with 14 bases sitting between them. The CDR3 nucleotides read TGTGCCAGCAGCGTAGTTCTCGTAGGCAATGAGCAGTTCTTC. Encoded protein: CASSVVLVGNEQFF.

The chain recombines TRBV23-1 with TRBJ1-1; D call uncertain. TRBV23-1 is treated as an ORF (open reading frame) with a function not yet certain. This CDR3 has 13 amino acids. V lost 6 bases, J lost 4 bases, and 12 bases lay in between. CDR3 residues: CASSLATATEAFF. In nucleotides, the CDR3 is TGCGCCAGCAGCTTGGCTACAGCCACTGAAGCTTTCTTT.

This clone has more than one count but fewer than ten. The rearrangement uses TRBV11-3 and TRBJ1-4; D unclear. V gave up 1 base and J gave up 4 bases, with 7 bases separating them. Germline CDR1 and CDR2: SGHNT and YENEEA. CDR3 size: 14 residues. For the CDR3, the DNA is TGTGCCAGCAGCTTAGGGGTCATTAATGAAAAACTGTTTTTT. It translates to CASSLGVINEKLFF.

CDR3 region: CASSFQGVNTEAFF. CDR3 sequence (DNA): TGTGCCAGCAGCTTTCAGGGGGTGAACACTGAAGCTTTCTTT. This chain joins TRBV11-3 and TRBJ1-1, with 7 bases matching TRBD1. V gave up 3 bases and J gave up 0 bases; unmatched junction bases: 1. The CDR3 runs to 14 residues. CDR1 SGHNT and CDR2 YENEEA come from the germline V gene.

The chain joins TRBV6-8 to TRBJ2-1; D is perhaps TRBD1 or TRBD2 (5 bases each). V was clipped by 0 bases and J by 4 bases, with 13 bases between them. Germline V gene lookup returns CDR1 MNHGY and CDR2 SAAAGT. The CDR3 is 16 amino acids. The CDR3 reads CASSYSPSGGYNEQFF. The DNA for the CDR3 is TGTGCCAGCAGTTACTCCCCTAGTGGGGGTTACAATGAGCAGTTCTTC.

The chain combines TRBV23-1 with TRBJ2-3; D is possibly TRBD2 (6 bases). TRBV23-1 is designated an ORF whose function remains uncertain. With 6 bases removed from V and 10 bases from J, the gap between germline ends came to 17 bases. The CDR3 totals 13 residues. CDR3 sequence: CASSSSQGTAQYF. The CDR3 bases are TGCGCCAGCAGCTCCTCCCAAGGGACTGCGCAGTATTTT.

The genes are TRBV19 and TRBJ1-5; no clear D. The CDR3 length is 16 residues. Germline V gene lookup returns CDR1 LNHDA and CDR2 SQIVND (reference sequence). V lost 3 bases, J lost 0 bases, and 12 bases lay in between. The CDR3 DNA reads TGTGCCAGTAGTATGGGCCGCCTCCATAGCAATCAGCCCCAGCATTTT. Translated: CASSMGRLHSNQPQHF.

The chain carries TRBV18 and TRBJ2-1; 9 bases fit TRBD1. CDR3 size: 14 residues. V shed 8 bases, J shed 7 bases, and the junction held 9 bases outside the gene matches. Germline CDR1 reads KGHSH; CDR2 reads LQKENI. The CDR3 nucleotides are TGTGCCAGCCACGGGGACAGGGTTTCAAATGAGCAGTTCTTC. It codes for CASHGDRVSNEQFF.

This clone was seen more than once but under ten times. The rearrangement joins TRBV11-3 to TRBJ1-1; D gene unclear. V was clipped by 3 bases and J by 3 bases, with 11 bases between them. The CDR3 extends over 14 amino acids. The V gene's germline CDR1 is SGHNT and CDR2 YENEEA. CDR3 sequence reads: CASSLWARDTEAFF. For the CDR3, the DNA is TGTGCCAGCAGCTTGTGGGCGCGGGACACTGAAGCTTTCTTT.

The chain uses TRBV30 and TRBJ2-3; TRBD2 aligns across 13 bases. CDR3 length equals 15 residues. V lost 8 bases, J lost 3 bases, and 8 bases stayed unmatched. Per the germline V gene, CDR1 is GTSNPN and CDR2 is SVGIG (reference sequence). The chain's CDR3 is CARGPTSGRTDTQYF. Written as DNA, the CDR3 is TGTGCCAGGGGCCCGACTAGCGGGAGGACAGATACGCAGTATTTT.

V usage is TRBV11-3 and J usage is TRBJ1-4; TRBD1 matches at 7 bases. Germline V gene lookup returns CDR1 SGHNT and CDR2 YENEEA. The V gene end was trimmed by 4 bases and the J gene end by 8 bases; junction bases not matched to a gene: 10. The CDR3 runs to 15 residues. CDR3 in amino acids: CASSSNRGKLEKLFF. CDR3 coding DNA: TGTGCCAGCAGCTCTAACAGGGGCAAGTTGGAAAAACTGTTTTTT. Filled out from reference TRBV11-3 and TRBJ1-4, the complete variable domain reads EAGVVQSPRYKIIEKKQPVAFWCNPISGHNTLYWYLQNLGQGPELLIRYENEEAVDDSQLPKDRFSAERLKGVDSTLKIQPAELGDSAVYLCASSSNRGKLEKLFFGSGTQLSVL.

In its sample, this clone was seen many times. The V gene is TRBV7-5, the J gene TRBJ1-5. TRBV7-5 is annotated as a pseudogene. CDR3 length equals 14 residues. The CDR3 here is CASSKDGGNQPQHF. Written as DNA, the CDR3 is TGTGCCAGCAGCAAGGACGGGGGCAATCAGCCCCAGCATTTT.

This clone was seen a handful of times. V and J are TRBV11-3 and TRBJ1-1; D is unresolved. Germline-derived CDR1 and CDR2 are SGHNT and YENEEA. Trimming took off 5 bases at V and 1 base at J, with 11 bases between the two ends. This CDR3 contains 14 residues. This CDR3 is CASSPQTRNTEAFF. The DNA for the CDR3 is TGTGCCAGCAGCCCCCAGACGAGGAACACTGAAGCTTTCTTT.

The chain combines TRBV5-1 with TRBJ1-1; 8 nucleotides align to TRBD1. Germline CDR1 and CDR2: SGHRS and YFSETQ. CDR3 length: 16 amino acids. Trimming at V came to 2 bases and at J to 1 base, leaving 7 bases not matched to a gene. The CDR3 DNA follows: TGCGCCAGCAGCTTCCAGGGGGCGGAGAAGAACACTGAAGCTTTCTTT. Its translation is CASSFQGAEKNTEAFF.

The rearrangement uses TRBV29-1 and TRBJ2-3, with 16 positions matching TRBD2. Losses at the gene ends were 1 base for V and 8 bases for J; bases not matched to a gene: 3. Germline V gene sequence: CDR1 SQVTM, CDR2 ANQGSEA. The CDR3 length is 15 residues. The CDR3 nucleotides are TGCAGCGTTGAAGTGGGACTAGCGGGGGGGGTTACGCAGTATTTT. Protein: CSVEVGLAGGVTQYF.

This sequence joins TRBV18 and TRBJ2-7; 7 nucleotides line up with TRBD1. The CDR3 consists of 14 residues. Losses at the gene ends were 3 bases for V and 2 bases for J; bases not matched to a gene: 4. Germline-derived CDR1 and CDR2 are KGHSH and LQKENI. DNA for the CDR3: TGTGCCAGCTCACCCGGGACAGCCGCCTACGAGCAGTACTTC. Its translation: CASSPGTAAYEQYF.

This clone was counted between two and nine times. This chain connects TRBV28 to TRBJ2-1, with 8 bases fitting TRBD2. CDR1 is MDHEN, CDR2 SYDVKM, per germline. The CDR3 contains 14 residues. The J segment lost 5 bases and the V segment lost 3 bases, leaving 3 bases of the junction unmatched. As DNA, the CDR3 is TGTGCCAGCAGTTTTAGAGCGGGGGACAATGAGCAGTTCTTC. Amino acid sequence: CASSFRAGDNEQFF.

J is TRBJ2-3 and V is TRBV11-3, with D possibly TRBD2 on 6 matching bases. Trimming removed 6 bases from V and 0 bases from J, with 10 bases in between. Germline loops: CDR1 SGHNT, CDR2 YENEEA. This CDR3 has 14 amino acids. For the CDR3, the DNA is TGTGCCAGCAGTTCCGGGACTAGCACAGATACGCAGTATTTT. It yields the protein CASSSGTSTDTQYF.

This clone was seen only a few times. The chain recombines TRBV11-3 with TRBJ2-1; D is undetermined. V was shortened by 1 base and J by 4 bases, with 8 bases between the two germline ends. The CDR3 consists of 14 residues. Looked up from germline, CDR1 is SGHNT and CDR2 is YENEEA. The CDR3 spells CASSLGAGYNEQFF. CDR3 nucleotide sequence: TGTGCCAGCAGCTTAGGGGCAGGATACAATGAGCAGTTCTTC.

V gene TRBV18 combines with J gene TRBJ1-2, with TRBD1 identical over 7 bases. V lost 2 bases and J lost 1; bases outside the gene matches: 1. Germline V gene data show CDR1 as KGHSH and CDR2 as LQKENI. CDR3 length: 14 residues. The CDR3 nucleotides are TGTGCCAGCTCACCAGCAGGGGGTAACTATGGCTACACCTTC. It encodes CASSPAGGNYGYTF.

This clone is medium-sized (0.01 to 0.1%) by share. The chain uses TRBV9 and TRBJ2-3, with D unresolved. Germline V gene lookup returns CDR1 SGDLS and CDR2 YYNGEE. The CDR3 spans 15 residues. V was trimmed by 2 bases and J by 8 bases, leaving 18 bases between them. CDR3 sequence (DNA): TGTGCCAGCAGCGTCTCAACCTCCTTGCCAAGTACGCAGTATTTT. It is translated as CASSVSTSLPSTQYF.

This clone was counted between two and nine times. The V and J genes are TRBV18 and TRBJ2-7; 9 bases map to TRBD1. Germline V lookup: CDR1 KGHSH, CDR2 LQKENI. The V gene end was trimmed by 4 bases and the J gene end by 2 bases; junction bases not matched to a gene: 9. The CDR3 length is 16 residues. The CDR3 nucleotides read TGTGCCAGCTCACGATCGCGACAGGGGGAGACCTACGAGCAGTACTTC. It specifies CASSRSRQGETYEQYF.

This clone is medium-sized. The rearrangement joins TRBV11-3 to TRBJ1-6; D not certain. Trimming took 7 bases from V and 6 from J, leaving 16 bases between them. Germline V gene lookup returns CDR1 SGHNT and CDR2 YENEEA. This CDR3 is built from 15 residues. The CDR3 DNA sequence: TGTGCCAGCACCGGGCTCCTGCAACTTAATTCACCCCTCCACTTT. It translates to CASTGLLQLNSPLHF. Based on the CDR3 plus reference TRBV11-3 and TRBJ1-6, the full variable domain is EAGVVQSPRYKIIEKKQPVAFWCNPISGHNTLYWYLQNLGQGPELLIRYENEEAVDDSQLPKDRFSAERLKGVDSTLKIQPAELGDSAVYLCASTGLLQLNSPLHFGNGTRLTVT.

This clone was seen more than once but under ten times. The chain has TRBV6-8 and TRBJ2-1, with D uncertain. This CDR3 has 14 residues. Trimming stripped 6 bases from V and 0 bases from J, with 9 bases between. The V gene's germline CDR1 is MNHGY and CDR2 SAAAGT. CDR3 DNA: TGTGCCAGCAGACAAGGCGGCTCCTACAATGAGCAGTTCTTC. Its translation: CASRQGGSYNEQFF.

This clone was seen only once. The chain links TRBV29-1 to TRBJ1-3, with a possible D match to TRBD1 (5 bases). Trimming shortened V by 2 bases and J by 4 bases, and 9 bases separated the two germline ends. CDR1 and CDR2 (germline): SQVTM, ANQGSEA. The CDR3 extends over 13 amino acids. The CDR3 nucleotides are TGCAGCGTTGAAAGGACAAAAGGAAACACCATATATTTT. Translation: CSVERTKGNTIYF.